Shown below are 7 T cell receptor beta chains from a single sample sequenced in a study of shared clonotypes between healthy human individuals. Measured with immunoSEQ multiplex PCR; TCRdb has only the in-frame clones, and not every one. The sample records approximately 2.5 million clones, approximately 94% being singletons. Sequenced material: naive CD4+ T cells from PBMCs. Subset denoted: CD45RA+ positively selected. The receptors were gathered from a man aged 18 to 29 in good health. Some clones in this sample may be carry-over from other donors' samples.

The V gene is TRBV13, the J gene TRBJ2-7; 8 nucleotides align to TRBD1. The CDR3 consists of 16 residues. The germline V gene has CDR1 PRHDT and CDR2 FYEKMQ (reference sequence). J was trimmed by 4 bases and V by 5 bases; bases with no gene match: 13. This CDR3 is CASSPPQTGEMYEQYF. CDR3 bases: TGTGCCAGCAGCCCGCCACAGACAGGGGAAATGTACGAGCAGTACTTC. Drawing the rest from reference TRBV13 and TRBJ2-7, the complete variable domain is AAGVIQSPRHLIKEKRETATLKCYPIPRHDTVYWYQQGPGQDPQFLISFYEKMQSDKGSIPDRFSAQQFSDYHSELNMSSLELGDSALYFCASSPPQTGEMYEQYFGPGTRLTVT.

The V call is TRBV29-1, the J call TRBJ2-5; 11 bases agree with TRBD2. V shed 6 bases and J 5 bases; nucleotides not matched to a gene: 8. Germline-derived CDR1 and CDR2 are SQVTM and ANQGSEA. The CDR3 has 14 residues. CDR3 region: CSVGGLAARETQYF. The CDR3 DNA follows: TGCAGCGTGGGGGGACTAGCGGCTAGGGAGACCCAGTACTTC.

The V call is TRBV7-9, the J call TRBJ2-5; a weak D match, TRBD2 (5 bases). Trimming took 4 bases from V and 5 from J, leaving 11 bases between them. The CDR3 has 13 residues. Germline assignment: CDR1 SEHNR and CDR2 FQNEAQ (reference sequence). Written as DNA, the CDR3 is TGTGCCAGCAGCTATGAGGGTTGGGAGACCCAGTACTTC. This codes for CASSYEGWETQYF.

The chain carries TRBV7-3 and TRBJ2-7; 8 positions agree with TRBD1. The V gene's germline CDR1 is SGHTA and CDR2 FQGTGA. The CDR3 is 13 amino acids. After removal of 5 bases from V and 6 bases from J, the junction contained 6 bases not matched to a gene. CDR3 protein: CASSTQQGGEQYF. The CDR3 DNA reads TGTGCCAGCAGCACACAACAGGGGGGCGAGCAGTACTTC.

The J gene is TRBJ1-4, the V gene TRBV23-1; unclear D gene. TRBV23-1 is classed as an ORF, of uncertain function. The CDR3 is 15 residues long. Trimming left V 3 bases short and J 0 bases short, with 8 bases between. The CDR3 DNA follows: TGCGCCAGCAGTCAGGTCGCTGCAACTAATGAAAAACTGTTTTTT. Encoded protein: CASSQVAATNEKLFF.

The chain combines TRBV4-3 with TRBJ2-6; a weak D match, TRBD2 (5 bases). This CDR3 has 15 residues. The germline V gene encodes CDR1 LGHNA and CDR2 YSLEER. Trimming removed 3 bases from V and 1 base from J, with 7 bases in between. CDR3: CASSQRASGANVLTF. CDR3 coding DNA: TGCGCCAGCAGCCAGAGGGCGTCTGGGGCCAACGTCCTGACTTTC.

V is TRBV2 and J is TRBJ1-4; D unclear. With 4 bases removed from V and 13 bases from J, the gap between germline ends came to 10 bases. The CDR3 runs 11 residues. The germline gives CDR1 SNHLY, CDR2 FYNNEI. CDR3 amino acids: CASSVRVALFF. The DNA of the CDR3 is TGTGCCAGCAGTGTGAGGGTGGCACTGTTTTTT.